The 7 T cell receptor beta chains reported below all come from one sample, sequenced in a study of blood T cell repertoires in COVID-19. Sequencing was performed with immunoSEQ multiplex PCR; in TCRdb, only in-frame clones are kept and a portion is missing. The sample comprises around 130,000 clones, approximately 80% of which are singletons, and over 9% rests with the top ten. The sample comprised peripheral blood. Source of these receptors: a woman between 55 and 75 years old with acute or convalescent COVID-19.

The V call is TRBV7-2, the J call TRBJ1-5; 7 positions match TRBD1. Germline V gene sequence: CDR1 SGHTA, CDR2 FQGNSA. The CDR3 is 15 residues long. V shed 5 bases, J shed 5 bases, and the junction held 9 bases outside the gene matches. The chain's CDR3 is CASSQTGVYYQPQHF. The CDR3 DNA reads TGTGCCAGCAGCCAAACAGGGGTATACTATCAGCCCCAGCATTTT.

V is TRBV2 and J is TRBJ2-5; 9 positions agree with TRBD1. Looked up from germline, CDR1 is SNHLY and CDR2 is FYNNEI. This CDR3 has 15 residues. The V gene end was trimmed by 6 bases and the J gene end by 2 bases; junction bases not matched to a gene: 7. In DNA form, the CDR3 reads TGTGCCAGCAGGGAACAGGGGGCAATACAAGAGACCCAGTACTTC. It codes for CASREQGAIQETQYF.

The genes are TRBV5-1 and TRBJ1-2, with unresolved D. The CDR3 is 14 residues long. V was cut by 4 bases and J by 2 bases, with 12 bases left in between. The germline gives CDR1 SGHRS, CDR2 YFSETQ. The CDR3 DNA reads TGCGCCAGCAGCGAAGCCAGAGGGAACTATGGCTACACCTTC. Translation: CASSEARGNYGYTF.

The rearrangement joins TRBV19 to TRBJ2-2; maybe TRBD2 (6 bases). The germline V gene has CDR1 LNHDA and CDR2 SQIVND (reference sequence). The CDR3 extends over 18 amino acids. V lost 5 bases and J 1 base, leaving 20 bases between the germline ends. CDR3 region: CASSPNGGAEGNTGELFF. The CDR3 DNA sequence: TGTGCCAGTAGTCCGAATGGAGGGGCGGAGGGGAACACCGGGGAGCTGTTTTTT.

About this clone itself: This specimen includes other DNA sequences encoding the same CDR3. The chain is built from TRBV6-5 and TRBJ1-6; TRBD1 is a possible D gene (6 bases). Germline V lookup: CDR1 MNHEY, CDR2 SVGAGI. The CDR3 loop spans 12 amino acids. V lost 6 bases to trimming and J lost 7 bases, with 7 bases between them. The CDR3 loop reads CASSQGNSPLHF. CDR3 DNA sequence: TGTGCCAGCAGCCAGGGGAATTCACCCCTCCACTTT.

This chain connects TRBV6-1 to TRBJ2-2; 9 nucleotides align to TRBD1. With V trimmed by 3 bases and J by 6 bases, 11 bases remained unmatched. Germline V gene sequence: CDR1 MNHNS, CDR2 SASEGT. The CDR3 covers 17 residues. CDR3: CASSEGGTGPGAGELFF. For the CDR3, the DNA is TGTGCCAGCAGTGAGGGAGGGACAGGGCCAGGGGCCGGGGAGCTGTTTTTT.

V gene TRBV5-1 combines with J gene TRBJ2-3; possibly TRBD2 for D (6 bases). CDR1 and CDR2 (germline): SGHRS, YFSETQ. The CDR3 is made up of 18 amino acids. The V end was cut by 0 bases, the J end by 0 bases, with 17 bases between. The CDR3 DNA sequence: TGCGCCAGCAGCTTGGACTGGAGGGACCGCAGAAGCACAGATACGCAGTATTTT. Amino acid sequence: CASSLDWRDRRSTDTQYF. Full variable domain (missing parts from reference TRBV5-1 and TRBJ2-3): KAGVTQTPRYLIKTRGQQVTLSCSPISGHRSVSWYQQTPGQGLQFLFEYFSETQRNKGNFPGRFSGRQFSNSRSEMNVSTLELGDSALYLCASSLDWRDRRSTDTQYFGPGTRLTVL.